A single sample gave rise to the 25 T cell receptor beta chains below, sequenced in a study of human T cells and chemical hapten exposure. Treatment in this sample: therapeutic diphenylcyclopropenone sensitization with weekly scalp DPC. Individual cDNA molecules received unique molecular identifiers in the library. From the reads, TCRdb called clonotypes with MiXCR, one entry per CDR3 protein. This table has over 1,500 distinct CDR3 sequences, approximately 53% appearing once. This specimen consisted of whole blood, obtained before DPC sensitization or 2, 6, or about 24 weeks after (not recorded which). These TCRs come from an adult with alopecia areata. Some clones in this sample may be carry-over from other donors' samples. This table probably holds off-target reads from a library built for another chain.

The chain recombines TRBV12-3 or TRBV12-4 with TRBJ2-3; TRBD1 aligns across 7 bases. The ends lost 4 bases at V and 1 base at J; junction bases unmatched: 11. The CDR3 is 17 amino acids. The CDR3 region is CASSSASTGRRTDTQYF. The CDR3 DNA reads TGTGCCAGCAGTTCAGCATCGACAGGGCGGCGCACAGATACGCAGTATTTT.

This clonotype was counted once. The chain uses TRBV4-3 and TRBJ2-7; TRBD2 is a possible D gene (6 bases). The CDR3 consists of 14 residues. Germline V CDR1 and CDR2: LGHNA, YSLEER. Trimming left V 0 bases short and J 7 bases short, with 13 bases between. CDR3 protein: CASSQDLRGGEQYF. The CDR3 nucleotides are TGCGCCAGCAGCCAAGATCTTCGGGGAGGAGAGCAGTACTTC.

V usage is TRBV10-2 and J usage is TRBJ2-3; no definite D call. V was trimmed by 5 bases and J by 3 bases, leaving 6 bases between them. The CDR3 totals 12 residues. Germline V gene data show CDR1 as WSHSY and CDR2 as SAAADI. CDR3 bases: TGCGCCAGCAGTCAAGGGACAGATACGCAGTATTTT. This translates into CASSQGTDTQYF.

The chain has TRBV10-3 and TRBJ2-7; D possibly corresponds to TRBD1 (5 bases). The germline V gene encodes CDR1 ENHRY and CDR2 SYGVKD. CDR3 size: 15 residues. Trimming removed 3 bases at V and 6 bases at J, with 18 bases between. In DNA form, the CDR3 reads TGTGCCATCAGTGAAGTCAGGGCGCCCGTGAGCGAGCAGTACTTC. Translating gives CAISEVRAPVSEQYF.

The chain joins TRBV9 to TRBJ2-1; D gene uncertain. V lost 2 bases and J lost 2, with 8 bases in between. From germline, CDR1 is SGDLS and CDR2 YYNGEE. The CDR3 has 14 amino acids. CDR3 DNA: TGTGCCAGCAGCGTGCGGAGCACCTACAATGAGCAGTTCTTC. Residues: CASSVRSTYNEQFF. The full variable domain, in which reference TRBV9 and TRBJ2-1 provide the parts outside the CDR3, is DSGVTQTPKHLITATGQRVTLRCSPRSGDLSVYWYQQSLDQGLQFLIQYYNGEERAKGNILERFSAQQFPDLHSELNLSSLELGDSALYFCASSVRSTYNEQFFGPGTRLTVL.

The chain is built from TRBV19 and TRBJ2-4; D possibly matches TRBD1 or TRBD2 (5 bases each). This CDR3 has 15 amino acids. With 4 bases removed from V and 4 bases from J, the gap between germline ends came to 14 bases. Germline V gene lookup returns CDR1 LNHDA and CDR2 SQIVND (reference sequence). The CDR3 DNA follows: TGTGCCAGTAGTACGTCCGGGACGGCGAAAAACATTCAGTACTTC. Translation gives CASSTSGTAKNIQYF.

This chain uses TRBV20-1 with TRBJ2-7, with D maybe TRBD1 (5 bases). Germline assignment: CDR1 DFQATT and CDR2 SNEGSKA (reference sequence). Trimming pared 1 base from V and 2 bases from J, leaving 12 bases between. The CDR3 length is 14 residues. CDR3 nucleotides: TGCAGTGCTAGAGTCGGCAGGGTGGCCTACGAGCAGTACTTC. It translates to CSARVGRVAYEQYF.

The gene calls are TRBV12-3 or TRBV12-4 and TRBJ1-2, with D perhaps TRBD1 (5 bases). Trimming shortened V by 10 bases and J by 0 bases, and 15 bases separated the two germline ends. The CDR3 is 14 residues long. DNA for the CDR3: TGTGCCATCCCCGGGACGGGAACTAACTATGGCTACACCTTC. Residues: CAIPGTGTNYGYTF.

This clonotype was observed a few times. The V gene is TRBV7-9, the J gene TRBJ2-1; the D gene is possibly TRBD2 (5 bases). With 0 bases removed from V and 10 bases from J, the gap between germline ends came to 13 bases. The CDR3 covers 14 residues. Germline CDR1 is SEHNR and CDR2 is FQNEAQ (reference sequence). CDR3 sequence reads: CASSLATGSREQFF. The CDR3 bases are TGTGCCAGCAGCTTAGCAACGGGGAGCCGAGAGCAGTTCTTC. The variable domain in full, with the rest retrieved from reference TRBV7-9 and TRBJ2-1, is DTGVSQNPRHKITKRGQNVTFRCDPISEHNRLYWYRQTLGQGPEFLTYFQNEAQLEKSRLLSDRFSAERPKGSFSTLEIQRTEQGDSAMYLCASSLATGSREQFFGPGTRLTVL.

The gene calls are TRBV18 and TRBJ2-6; 10 positions match TRBD1. This CDR3 region has 16 residues. CDR1 and CDR2 (germline): KGHSH, LQKENI. Trimming took 2 bases from V and 2 from J; bases not matched to a gene: 0. The CDR3: CASSPGTGAGANVLTF. In DNA, the CDR3 is TGTGCCAGCTCACCAGGGACAGGGGCTGGGGCCAACGTCCTGACTTTC.

The chain links TRBV5-1 to TRBJ2-3, with D possibly matching TRBD2 (7 bases). Germline-derived CDR1 and CDR2 are SGHRS and YFSETQ. This CDR3 has 15 amino acids. V was trimmed by 5 bases and J by 4 bases, leaving 17 bases between them. Here the CDR3 reads CASSYREGRADTQYF. The CDR3, as DNA: TGCGCCAGCAGTTACAGGGAGGGCCGCGCAGATACGCAGTATTTT.

In its sample, this clonotype was seen a few times. The chain has TRBV20-1 and TRBJ2-7; tentatively, D is TRBD1 or TRBD2 (5 bases each). Germline V lookup: CDR1 DFQATT, CDR2 SNEGSKA (reference sequence). V dropped 7 bases and J dropped 1 base, with 14 bases sitting between them. CDR3 length equals 13 residues. The CDR3 coding sequence is TGCAGTGTTGGTCAGGGAGTATCCTACGAGCAGTACTTC. Amino acids: CSVGQGVSYEQYF.

V and J are TRBV27 and TRBJ2-7; 9 bases map to TRBD2. The CDR3 has 15 residues. Germline assignment: CDR1 MNHEY and CDR2 SMNVEV (reference sequence). Germline trimming cut 2 bases from V and 0 bases from J; bases unmatched to any gene: 2. The CDR3 coding sequence is TGTGCCAGCAGTTTAACTAGCGGGCCCTCCTACGAGCAGTACTTC. Its protein product is CASSLTSGPSYEQYF.

The sample holds a few counts of this clonotype. The V and J genes are TRBV4-1 and TRBJ2-1; maybe TRBD1 (6 bases). Germline loops: CDR1 MGHRA, CDR2 YSYEKL. Trimming removed 3 bases at V and 8 bases at J, with 17 bases between. The CDR3 runs to 15 residues. CDR3 nucleotides: TGCGCCAGCAGCCATTCTCAGGGGATAGTCGATGAGCAGTTCTTC. Translated, it gives CASSHSQGIVDEQFF.

The rearrangement joins TRBV11-2 to TRBJ2-2; the D gene is possibly TRBD1 (5 bases). The V end lost 3 bases, the J end lost 2 bases, and 16 bases lay between the germline ends. Germline CDR1 and CDR2: SGHAT and FQNNGV. The CDR3 runs 17 residues. CDR3 coding DNA: TGTGCCAGCAGCTTTCCAGACGTCGACAGAAACACCGGGGAGCTGTTTTTT. Translation gives CASSFPDVDRNTGELFF.

V is TRBV7-9 and J is TRBJ2-5; no clear D. Trimming cost V 4 bases and J 0 bases, with 15 bases left between them. Germline values: CDR1 SEHNR, CDR2 FQNEAQ (reference sequence). The CDR3 runs 16 residues. Here the CDR3 reads CASSSDIGTYQETQYF. The CDR3 region has the DNA TGTGCCAGCAGCTCCGACATTGGAACGTACCAAGAGACCCAGTACTTC.

In this sample, this clonotype turned up a few times. One end of the junction is discordant with germline, which a read error may explain. This chain joins TRBV18 and TRBJ1-5, with D possibly being TRBD1 (5 bases). Germline V CDR1 and CDR2: KGHSH, LQKENI. There are 13 residues in the CDR3. CDR3 DNA sequence: TGTGCCAGCTCGCCACAGGGCAATCAGCCCCAGCATTTT. This gives the protein CASSPQGNQPQHF.

The rearrangement uses TRBV6-5 and TRBJ2-3; maybe TRBD2 (6 bases). Per the germline V gene, CDR1 is MNHEY and CDR2 is SVGAGI. The CDR3 has 15 residues. Between the trimmed V and J ends, which lost 4 bases and 0 bases, there was a span of 11 bases. CDR3 bases: TGTGCCAGCAGTTCTTCCGGGACTAGCACAGATACGCAGTATTTT. It specifies CASSSSGTSTDTQYF.

This clonotype appeared a few times. The V call is TRBV6-2 or TRBV6-3, the J call TRBJ2-5, with no clear D. CDR1 and CDR2 (germline): MNHEY, SVGEGT. Deletions cut 6 bases from V and 5 bases from J, with 16 bases between. The length of the CDR3 is 14 residues. The CDR3 DNA sequence: TGTGCCAGCAGCCCCAATCGCGGTGGGGAGACCCAGTACTTC. Its translation is CASSPNRGGETQYF.

The chain joins TRBV6-5 to TRBJ2-7, with D possibly TRBD1 on 6 matching bases. Trimming stripped 0 bases from V and 0 bases from J, with 15 bases between. The germline V gene has CDR1 MNHEY and CDR2 SVGAGI. The CDR3 runs to 17 residues. The CDR3 loop reads CASSYSTGSRTSYEQYF. CDR3 nucleotide sequence: TGTGCCAGCAGTTACTCGACAGGATCTCGTACCTCCTACGAGCAGTACTTC.

The J gene is TRBJ2-5, the V gene TRBV30, with a tentative D call TRBD2 (6 bases). V was pared by 5 bases and J by 2 bases, with 12 bases between. Germline loops: CDR1 GTSNPN, CDR2 SVGIG (reference sequence). The CDR3 has 13 residues. The CDR3 sequence: CAWERDFQETQYF. The CDR3 DNA sequence: TGTGCCTGGGAGAGGGACTTTCAAGAGACCCAGTACTTC.

This chain connects TRBV12-3 or TRBV12-4 to TRBJ1-1; no definite D call. The CDR3 consists of 11 residues. The V end lost 1 base, the J end lost 3 bases, and 0 bases lay between the germline ends. The DNA for the CDR3 is TGTGCCAGCAGTTTAGACACTGAAGCTTTCTTT. Its translation is CASSLDTEAFF.

This chain connects TRBV29-1 to TRBJ2-3; perhaps TRBD1 as D (6 bases). V was trimmed by 7 bases and J by 4 bases, leaving 21 bases between them. This CDR3 is built from 15 residues. Germline lookup yields CDR1 SQVTM and CDR2 ANQGSEA. The CDR3 DNA follows: TGCAGCGCCGCTACAGGGTTGTCTAGCCCAGATACGCAGTATTTT. Protein product: CSAATGLSSPDTQYF.

This sequence joins TRBV6-2 or TRBV6-3 and TRBJ1-1, with a tentative D call TRBD1 (6 bases). The CDR3 length is 14 residues. Germline CDR1 and CDR2: MNHEY and SVGEGT. V lost 6 bases and J lost 5, with 16 bases in between. This CDR3 is CASSLGQGPTEAFF. CDR3 nucleotide sequence: TGTGCCAGCAGCCTGGGGCAGGGGCCGACTGAAGCTTTCTTT.

The rearrangement links TRBV24-1 to TRBJ1-2; perhaps TRBD1 as D (6 bases). V was pared by 1 base and J by 6 bases, with 8 bases between. In germline, CDR1 is KGHDR, CDR2 SFDVKD. The length of the CDR3 is 13 residues. Here the CDR3 reads CATSDFNRDGYTF. In DNA form, the CDR3 reads TGTGCCACCAGTGATTTCAACAGGGATGGCTACACCTTC.